The rows below give T cell receptor beta chains drawn from one sample of a study of shared clonotypes between healthy human individuals. Data came from immunoSEQ multiplex PCR; TCRdb stores just in-frame clones and leaves some out. Of some 800,000 clones detected, 85% to 95% appear once; the ten largest clones hold less than 25%. Sequencing used naive CD8+ T cells sorted from blood. The receptor set was obtained from a man aged 25-45 years in good health. Both conserved end residues are part of each CDR3. D genes are given only for firm matches. Some rows mark clone size as missing; the rest say once, few, many or name a class of expanded clone.

TRBD1	TRBJ1-1	14	TRBV18	-	CASSPPEDRGLSFF	TGTGCCAGCTCACCACCAGAGGACAGGGGGCTTTCTTTCTTT
-	TRBJ2-3	11	TRBV16	-	CASSRGDTQYF	TGTGCCAGCAGCCGGGGGGATACGCAGTATTTT
-	TRBJ1-5	15	TRBV28	-	CASAKGVLSNQPQHF	TGTGCCAGCGCTAAGGGGGTATTAAGTAATCAGCCCCAGCATTTT
-	TRBJ2-3	14	TRBV28	-	CASSERVPLHTQYF	TGTGCCAGCAGTGAGAGGGTCCCCCTCCATACGCAGTATTTT
TRBD2	TRBJ2-2	16	TRBV28	-	CASSPPAGRYTGELFF	TGTGCCAGCAGTCCTCCAGCGGGAAGATACACCGGGGAGCTGTTTTTT
TRBD2	TRBJ2-1	17	TRBV5-1	-	CASSGRLAGVRYNEQFF	TGCGCCAGCAGCGGGCGACTAGCGGGAGTGCGGTACAATGAGCAGTTCTTC
-	TRBJ1-1	19	TRBV9	-	CASSPRSPDRIDLNTEAFF	TGTGCCAGCAGCCCTAGGAGCCCCGACAGGATCGATCTGAACACTGAAGCTTTCTTT
-	TRBJ1-5	13	TRBV6-5	-	CASGDGYNQPQHF	TGTGCCAGCGGGGACGGATACAATCAGCCCCAGCATTTT
-	TRBJ2-3	13	TRBV7-9	-	CASSPRQSDTQYF	TGTGCCAGCAGCCCTCGCCAGTCAGATACGCAGTATTTT
-	TRBJ2-7	15	TRBV7-9	-	CASSPGDGRAYEQYF	TGTGCCAGCAGCCCTGGGGACGGCAGGGCCTACGAGCAGTACTTC
TRBD2	TRBJ2-7	14	TRBV10-3	-	CAISPGTSGYEQYF	TGTGCCATCAGTCCCGGGACTAGCGGCTACGAGCAGTACTTC
-	TRBJ2-7	13	TRBV2	-	CASGDTQTYEQYF	TGTGCCAGCGGGGACACTCAGACCTACGAGCAGTACTTC
-	TRBJ2-1	15	TRBV4-1	-	CASSPQGSPYNEQFF	TGCGCCAGCAGCCCACAGGGAAGCCCCTACAATGAGCAGTTCTTC
-	TRBJ2-4	14	TRBV29-1	-	CSVTGQGRKNIQYF	TGCAGCGTTACGGGCCAAGGGCGGAAAAACATTCAGTACTTC
-	TRBJ2-7	16	TRBV28	-	CASSRNLGIITYEQYF	TGTGCCAGCAGCCGGAACCTCGGGATCATAACCTACGAGCAGTACTTC
-	TRBJ2-2	11	TRBV6-5	-	CASSNTGELFF	TGTGCCAGCAGTAATACCGGGGAGCTGTTTTTT
TRBD1	TRBJ2-7	17	TRBV7-3	-	CASSRYPTGTGRGEQYF	TGTGCCAGCAGCCGATACCCCACCGGGACAGGGCGCGGCGAGCAGTACTTC
TRBD1	TRBJ2-2	16	TRBV11-2	-	CASSPGTGDFTGELFF	TGTGCCAGCAGCCCCGGGACAGGGGACTTCACCGGGGAGCTGTTTTTT
-	TRBJ1-2	16	TRBV27	-	CASSLGSRGTNYGYTF	TGTGCCAGCAGTTTAGGCTCCAGGGGTACTAACTATGGCTACACCTTC
-	TRBJ1-4	13	TRBV14	-	CASSPKHNEKLFF	TGTGCCAGCAGCCCGAAACATAATGAAAAACTGTTTTTT
-	TRBJ1-4	19	TRBV7-9	-	CASSPPGTRTGPTNEKLFF	TGTGCCAGCAGCCCCCCCGGGACACGAACAGGTCCCACTAATGAAAAACTGTTTTTT
-	TRBJ2-1	14	TRBV27	-	CASSIQGPNNEQFF	TGTGCCAGCAGTATCCAAGGGCCGAACAATGAGCAGTTCTTC
-	TRBJ2-1	14	TRBV7-9	-	CASSSHYSGDEQFF	TGTGCCAGCAGCTCCCACTACAGCGGCGATGAGCAGTTCTTC
-	TRBJ2-7	15	TRBV6-6	-	CASSYAVEFPREQYF	TGTGCCAGCAGTTACGCGGTGGAGTTCCCTCGAGAGCAGTACTTC
TRBD2	TRBJ2-7	14	TRBV5-8	-	CASPVLAFSYEQYF	TGTGCCAGTCCAGTACTAGCGTTCTCCTACGAGCAGTACTTC
-	TRBJ1-1	12	TRBV29-1	-	CSVGRMNTEAFF	TGCAGCGTGGGACGTATGAACACTGAAGCTTTCTTT
-	TRBJ2-5	13	TRBV10-3	-	CAISESEVETQYF	TGTGCCATCAGTGAGTCAGAGGTGGAGACCCAGTACTTC
-	TRBJ1-2	14	TRBV29-1	-	CSVEDYNTHNGYTF	TGCAGCGTTGAAGATTATAACACGCACAATGGCTACACCTTC
-	TRBJ2-7	11	TRBV7-9	-	CASSLGGWQYF	TGTGCCAGCAGCTTAGGCGGGTGGCAATACTTC
TRBD1	TRBJ1-2	14	TRBV10-1	once	CASSESKDRDGYTF	TGCGCCAGCAGTGAGTCGAAGGACAGGGATGGCTACACCTTC
-	TRBJ1-2	15	TRBV27	-	CASSLFAGDGYGYTF	TGTGCCAGCAGTTTATTTGCAGGGGATGGCTATGGCTACACCTTC
-	TRBJ2-1	15	TRBV19	-	CASSIRAPGPNEQFF	TGTGCCAGTAGTATCCGTGCCCCAGGCCCCAATGAGCAGTTCTTC
-	TRBJ1-2	15	TRBV14	-	CASSQEVNRNYGYTF	TGTGCCAGCAGCCAAGAAGTCAACAGGAACTATGGCTACACCTTC
-	TRBJ2-1	12	TRBV6-5	-	CASSDRRGEQFF	TGTGCCAGCAGTGACAGACGGGGTGAGCAGTTCTTC
-	TRBJ2-1	13	TRBV6-1	-	CASSEAQLREQFF	TGTGCCAGCAGTGAAGCGCAACTTCGCGAGCAGTTCTTC
TRBD2	TRBJ2-1	16	TRBV9	-	CASSKGTTLTYNEQFF	TGTGCCAGCAGCAAGGGGACTACATTAACGTACAATGAGCAGTTCTTC
-	TRBJ1-1	18	TRBV27	-	CASSLNGWDPEGVEGAFF	TGTGCCAGCAGCCTCAATGGATGGGACCCGGAGGGAGTGGAAGGAGCTTTCTTT
TRBD2	TRBJ2-1	17	TRBV4-3	-	CASSQERLADSYNEQFF	TGCGCCAGCAGCCAAGAGCGACTAGCGGACTCCTACAATGAGCAGTTCTTC
TRBD1	TRBJ2-1	14	TRBV6-6	-	CASINRGRTHEQFF	TGTGCCAGCATTAACAGGGGGCGTACCCATGAGCAGTTCTTC
TRBD2	TRBJ2-7	15	TRBV11-2	-	CASSRSGGSSYEQYF	TGTGCCAGCAGCAGAAGCGGGGGGAGCTCCTACGAGCAGTACTTC
-	TRBJ2-7	15	TRBV28	few	CASSLRLVSSYEQYF	TGTGCCAGCAGTTTAAGGCTCGTGAGCTCCTACGAGCAGTACTTC
TRBD2	TRBJ2-3	14	TRBV6-5	-	CASRGTSGPDTQYF	TGTGCCAGCAGAGGGACTAGCGGGCCAGATACGCAGTATTTT
-	TRBJ2-1	14	TRBV18	-	CASSAGQFTNEQFF	TGTGCCAGCTCAGCGGGACAGTTTACCAATGAGCAGTTCTTC
-	TRBJ2-3	13	TRBV6-6	-	CASSYGSTDTQYF	TGTGCCAGCAGTTACGGTAGCACAGATACGCAGTATTTT
-	TRBJ2-7	15	TRBV19	-	CASSTRTGAYYEQYF	TGTGCCAGTAGTACCCGTACCGGTGCCTACTACGAGCAGTACTTC
-	TRBJ2-7	13	TRBV10-3	-	CAISDRETYEQYF	TGTGCCATCAGTGACAGGGAAACATACGAGCAGTACTTC
TRBD2	TRBJ2-1	14	TRBV7-3	-	CASSFTRGDNEQFF	TGTGCCAGCAGCTTTACGCGGGGGGACAATGAGCAGTTCTTC
-	TRBJ2-3	15	TRBV5-1	-	CASSLSASSTDTQYF	TGCGCCAGCAGCTTGTCCGCTTCTAGCACAGATACGCAGTATTTT
TRBD2	TRBJ2-7	17	TRBV23-1	-	CASSQTLAGGPSYEQYF	TGCGCCAGCAGTCAAACGCTAGCGGGAGGGCCCTCGTACGAGCAGTACTTC
-	TRBJ2-2	13	TRBV7-9	-	CASSLQAAGELFF	TGTGCCAGCAGCTTGCAGGCCGCCGGGGAGCTGTTTTTT
TRBD1	TRBJ2-1	18	TRBV28	-	CASSSLHRGKRSYNEQFF	TGTGCCAGCAGTTCTCTCCACAGGGGGAAAAGATCCTACAATGAGCAGTTCTTC
TRBD1	TRBJ1-2	14	TRBV5-5	once	CASSTGQGHYGYTF	TGTGCCAGCAGCACGGGACAGGGGCACTATGGCTACACCTTC
-	TRBJ2-3	15	TRBV30	few	CAWSGGHMHADTQYF	TGTGCCTGGAGCGGGGGACACATGCACGCAGATACGCAGTATTTT
-	TRBJ2-7	14	TRBV28	-	CASSPSDYSDEQYF	TGTGCCAGCAGTCCCTCGGACTACTCCGACGAGCAGTACTTC
-	TRBJ1-5	14	TRBV6-6	-	CASTEPGGNQPQHF	TGTGCCAGCACCGAACCGGGAGGGAATCAGCCCCAGCATTTT
-	TRBJ2-1	14	TRBV15	-	CATSRDNNYNEQFF	TGTGCCACCAGCAGAGATAATAACTACAATGAGCAGTTCTTC
-	TRBJ2-5	12	TRBV27	-	CASSSGLQIQYF	TGTGCCAGCAGTTCGGGACTCCAGATCCAGTACTTC
-	TRBJ1-1	14	TRBV19	-	CASTSDEMNTEAFF	-
TRBD2	TRBJ2-7	16	TRBV5-4	once	CASSWAPSGSTYEQYF	TGTGCCAGCAGCTGGGCCCCTAGCGGCTCTACGTACGAGCAGTACTTC